This TCR beta chain stems from a study of T cell responses to AZD1222 COVID-19 vaccine. Whole-study results and caveats: Clonal diversity was possibly underestimated, and the donors were mostly white British, with more females. Recipients of two AZD1222 doses showed rising Spike-specific TCR breadth and depth. Repertoires were obtained solely post-peak T cell response. Spike regions recognized by vaccine-associated CD4 TCRs spanned the protein, led by 160-218 and 743-854.

Germline assignment: CDR1 MNHEY and CDR2 SVGAGI. J lost 2 bases, V lost 6 bases, and 6 bases had no gene match. The CDR3 is 15 amino acids. In regard to this clone: Its antigen remains unknown.

TCRdb's table, derived via immunoSEQ multiplex PCR, lists solely in-frame clones and lacks some. The table has about 98,000 clones, around 90% seen once. This sequence originates from an adult in good health. Material: peripheral blood, obtained on day 0 of MenACWY control vaccination. The chain is built from TRBV6-5 and TRBJ2-3, with 9 bases identical to TRBD2. The CDR3 nucleotides read TGTGCCAGCAGCGATAGCGGGAGATACACAGATACGCAGTATTTT. Its translation is CASSDSGRYTDTQYF.